One and the same sample provided the 8 T cell receptor beta chains below, sequenced in a study of vaccination and CD4 T cells after COVID-19 (dated by TCRdb to between 2021 and 2024). No antigen has been identified for these receptors. Library method: PCR. Instrument on record: Illumina iSeq 100. TCR sequencing of DNA from cultured CD4+ T cells used the Oncomine TCR Beta short-read assay at the Johns Hopkins FTIC core. TCRdb redid the processing of the public reads, applying fastp at Q25 and MiXCR, and retained in-frame beta chains. CDR3 protein duplicates are merged, each entry listing the most common genes and DNA. The table for this sample lists around 6,400 distinct CDR3 sequences; 55% of them were counted only once. The top ten hold about 25% of the sample. The treatment or condition tag for this specimen amounts to: roughly 10-day PBMC culture with coronavirus spike peptide pools or control peptides (ViraFEST assay). CD4+ T cells from unexposed donors were collected before the COVID-19 pandemic (2011-2018).

The sample taken for sequencing was CD4+ T cells from blood, cultured in vitro. These receptors all come from a human donor in good health.

This clonotype occurred a few times. This chain joins TRBV7-9 and TRBJ2-1; 8 nucleotides match TRBD1. The CDR3 is made up of 14 amino acids. V dropped 5 bases and J dropped 3; count of bases not matched to a gene: 3. Germline V CDR1 and CDR2: SEHNR, FQNEAQ (reference sequence). CDR3 DNA sequence: TGTGCCAGCAGCGTAGGACAGGGCTACAATGAGCAGTTCTTC. Its protein product is CASSVGQGYNEQFF.

The chain combines TRBV7-9 with TRBJ1-1, with D unresolved. Germline CDR1 and CDR2: SEHNR and FQNEAQ (reference sequence). Trimming removed 3 bases at V and 1 base at J, with 3 bases between. This CDR3 spans 12 amino acids. CDR3 in DNA: TGTGCCAGCAGCTTCACGAACACTGAAGCTTTCTTT. This translates into CASSFTNTEAFF.

The CDR3 spells CSARLQGREQYF. The CDR3 bases are TGCAGTGCTAGACTTCAGGGCCGCGAGCAGTACTTC. The chain has TRBV20-1 and TRBJ2-7, with D tentatively TRBD1 (5 bases). There are 12 residues in the CDR3. Germline V gene sequence: CDR1 DFQATT, CDR2 SNEGSKA (reference sequence). Deletions cut 2 bases from V and 6 bases from J, with 11 bases between.

This chain uses TRBV7-2 with TRBJ2-1, with TRBD2 matching 11 bases. Per germline, CDR1 SGHTA and CDR2 FQGNSA. Trimming took 6 bases from V and 4 from J; bases not matched to a gene: 8. CDR3 size: 16 residues. In DNA, the CDR3 is TGTGCCAGCAGGCGAACTAGCGGGAGTGGGTACAATGAGCAGTTCTTC. Its protein product is CASRRTSGSGYNEQFF. Variable domain in full (rest from reference TRBV7-2 and TRBJ2-1): GAGVSQSPSNKVTEKGKDVELRCDPISGHTALYWYRQSLGQGLEFLIYFQGNSAPDKSGLPSDRFSAERTGGSVSTLTIQRTQQEDSAVYLCASRRTSGSGYNEQFFGPGTRLTVL.

This clonotype turned up a few times. V gene TRBV20-1 combines with J gene TRBJ2-5; the D gene is possibly TRBD2 (7 bases). The germline V gene encodes CDR1 DFQATT and CDR2 SNEGSKA (reference sequence). This CDR3 is built from 12 residues. Trimming stripped 6 bases from V and 9 bases from J, with 17 bases between. The CDR3 sequence: CSAPSGGPAQYF. The CDR3 coding sequence is TGCAGTGCCCCGTCGGGGGGCCCGGCCCAGTACTTC.

The chain links TRBV11-2 to TRBJ1-1; D is ambiguous. Per the germline V gene, CDR1 is SGHAT and CDR2 is FQNNGV. Trimming removed 4 bases at V and 0 bases at J, with 12 bases between. There are 15 residues in the CDR3. CDR3 bases: TGTGCCAGCAGCTCGGGGATAATTATGAACACTGAAGCTTTCTTT. It yields the protein CASSSGIIMNTEAFF.

This chain connects TRBV6-2 or TRBV6-3 to TRBJ1-1; no clear D. V gave up 3 bases and J gave up 0 bases, with 8 bases separating them. CDR1 is MNHEY, CDR2 SVGEGT, per germline. CDR3 length equals 14 residues. The CDR3 region is CASSYYGVNTEAFF. The CDR3 bases are TGTGCCAGCAGTTATTACGGGGTGAACACTGAAGCTTTCTTT.

The chain combines TRBV20-1 with TRBJ2-1; 8 bases map to TRBD2. The germline gives CDR1 DFQATT, CDR2 SNEGSKA (reference sequence). V shed 4 bases, J shed 4 bases, and the junction held 9 bases outside the gene matches. The CDR3 loop spans 15 amino acids. The CDR3 protein is CSAKSPGGVYNEQFF. The CDR3 DNA reads as TGCAGTGCTAAGTCACCGGGGGGGGTTTACAATGAGCAGTTCTTC.